Listed below are T cell receptor beta chains from one sample, sequenced in a study of PD-L1 blockade in urothelial cancer. Profiled with immunoSEQ multiplex PCR; TCRdb holds only in-frame clones, not every one. The sample comprises tens of thousands of clones, around 88% of which are singletons, and about 15% rests with the top ten. Sequenced material: PBMCs, taken around atezolizumab (anti-PD-L1) treatment. The receptors originated from a woman aged 55-70 years with urothelial cancer. CDR3s include the opening cysteine and the closing phenylalanine or tryptophan. The order of the fields is V gene, J gene, clone size, D gene, CDR3 protein, CDR3 DNA. A D gene is named only where the DNA matches it firmly. Size is omitted from some rows. Given values are once, few, many or a class for expanded clones.

v_gene: TRBV7-3
j_gene: TRBJ1-2
abundance: once
d_gene: TRBD1
CDR3aa: CASSSAGQGGGYTF
CDR3nt: TGTGCCAGCAGCTCAGCGGGACAGGGGGGTGGCTACACCTTC

v_gene: TRBV7-2
j_gene: TRBJ2-3
abundance: -
d_gene: TRBD1
CDR3aa: CASSPDRGPLTQYF
CDR3nt: TGTGCCAGCAGCCCGGACAGGGGGCCTCTCACGCAGTATTTT

v_gene: TRBV6-5
j_gene: TRBJ2-7
abundance: -
d_gene: TRBD2
CDR3aa: CASRGTSGGTYEQYF
CDR3nt: TGTGCCAGCAGGGGGACTAGCGGGGGAACCTACGAGCAGTACTTC

v_gene: TRBV6-4
j_gene: TRBJ2-3
abundance: -
d_gene: TRBD2
CDR3aa: CASSLTSGGMDTQYF
CDR3nt: TGTGCCAGCAGCCTGACTAGCGGGGGTATGGATACGCAGTATTTT

v_gene: TRBV5-1
j_gene: TRBJ2-5
abundance: -
d_gene: -
CDR3aa: CASSLWVEAQETQYF
CDR3nt: TGCGCCAGCAGCTTGTGGGTGGAGGCCCAAGAGACCCAGTACTTC

v_gene: TRBV6-1
j_gene: TRBJ2-3
abundance: -
d_gene: -
CDR3aa: CASSVTGFSTDTQYF
CDR3nt: TGTGCCAGCAGTGTCACAGGGTTTAGCACAGATACGCAGTATTTT

v_gene: TRBV4-2
j_gene: TRBJ1-1
abundance: -
d_gene: -
CDR3aa: CASSSSAGRGNTEAFF
CDR3nt: TGTGCCAGCAGTTCGTCAGCAGGGAGGGGGAACACTGAAGCTTTCTTT

v_gene: TRBV4-1
j_gene: TRBJ2-7
abundance: -
d_gene: -
CDR3aa: CASSERDWYEQYF
CDR3nt: TGCGCCAGCAGCGAAAGGGACTGGTACGAGCAGTACTTC

v_gene: TRBV19
j_gene: TRBJ2-7
abundance: -
d_gene: TRBD1
CDR3aa: CASRNRGSYEQYF
CDR3nt: TGTGCCAGTAGGAACAGGGGCTCCTACGAGCAGTACTTC

v_gene: TRBV7-9
j_gene: TRBJ2-7
abundance: -
d_gene: -
CDR3aa: CASSVWGDSDEQYF
CDR3nt: TGTGCCAGCAGCGTTTGGGGGGATAGCGACGAGCAGTACTTC

v_gene: TRBV15
j_gene: TRBJ1-2
abundance: -
d_gene: -
CDR3aa: CATSRAGGLTNYGYTF
CDR3nt: TGTGCCACCAGCAGAGCTGGGGGCCTAACTAACTATGGCTACACCTTC

v_gene: TRBV19
j_gene: TRBJ2-5
abundance: -
d_gene: -
CDR3aa: CASSIDAPGVKTQYF
CDR3nt: TGTGCCAGTAGTATAGACGCGCCAGGGGTGAAGACCCAGTACTTC

v_gene: TRBV7-3
j_gene: TRBJ2-1
abundance: -
d_gene: TRBD1
CDR3aa: CASSTTGGNEQFF
CDR3nt: TGTGCCAGCAGCACGACAGGGGGCAATGAGCAGTTCTTC

v_gene: TRBV13
j_gene: TRBJ1-5
abundance: few
d_gene: -
CDR3aa: CASSSSTGTVDQPQHF
CDR3nt: TGTGCCAGCAGCTCAAGCACCGGGACTGTAGATCAGCCCCAGCATTTT

v_gene: TRBV7-6
j_gene: TRBJ1-5
abundance: -
d_gene: -
CDR3aa: CASSLGQGSNQPQHF
CDR3nt: TGTGCCAGCAGCTTAGGCCAGGGGAGCAATCAGCCCCAGCATTTT

v_gene: TRBV5-1
j_gene: TRBJ1-2
abundance: -
d_gene: TRBD1
CDR3aa: CASSYTGVGYTF
CDR3nt: TGCGCCAGCAGCTACACAGGGGTTGGCTACACCTTC